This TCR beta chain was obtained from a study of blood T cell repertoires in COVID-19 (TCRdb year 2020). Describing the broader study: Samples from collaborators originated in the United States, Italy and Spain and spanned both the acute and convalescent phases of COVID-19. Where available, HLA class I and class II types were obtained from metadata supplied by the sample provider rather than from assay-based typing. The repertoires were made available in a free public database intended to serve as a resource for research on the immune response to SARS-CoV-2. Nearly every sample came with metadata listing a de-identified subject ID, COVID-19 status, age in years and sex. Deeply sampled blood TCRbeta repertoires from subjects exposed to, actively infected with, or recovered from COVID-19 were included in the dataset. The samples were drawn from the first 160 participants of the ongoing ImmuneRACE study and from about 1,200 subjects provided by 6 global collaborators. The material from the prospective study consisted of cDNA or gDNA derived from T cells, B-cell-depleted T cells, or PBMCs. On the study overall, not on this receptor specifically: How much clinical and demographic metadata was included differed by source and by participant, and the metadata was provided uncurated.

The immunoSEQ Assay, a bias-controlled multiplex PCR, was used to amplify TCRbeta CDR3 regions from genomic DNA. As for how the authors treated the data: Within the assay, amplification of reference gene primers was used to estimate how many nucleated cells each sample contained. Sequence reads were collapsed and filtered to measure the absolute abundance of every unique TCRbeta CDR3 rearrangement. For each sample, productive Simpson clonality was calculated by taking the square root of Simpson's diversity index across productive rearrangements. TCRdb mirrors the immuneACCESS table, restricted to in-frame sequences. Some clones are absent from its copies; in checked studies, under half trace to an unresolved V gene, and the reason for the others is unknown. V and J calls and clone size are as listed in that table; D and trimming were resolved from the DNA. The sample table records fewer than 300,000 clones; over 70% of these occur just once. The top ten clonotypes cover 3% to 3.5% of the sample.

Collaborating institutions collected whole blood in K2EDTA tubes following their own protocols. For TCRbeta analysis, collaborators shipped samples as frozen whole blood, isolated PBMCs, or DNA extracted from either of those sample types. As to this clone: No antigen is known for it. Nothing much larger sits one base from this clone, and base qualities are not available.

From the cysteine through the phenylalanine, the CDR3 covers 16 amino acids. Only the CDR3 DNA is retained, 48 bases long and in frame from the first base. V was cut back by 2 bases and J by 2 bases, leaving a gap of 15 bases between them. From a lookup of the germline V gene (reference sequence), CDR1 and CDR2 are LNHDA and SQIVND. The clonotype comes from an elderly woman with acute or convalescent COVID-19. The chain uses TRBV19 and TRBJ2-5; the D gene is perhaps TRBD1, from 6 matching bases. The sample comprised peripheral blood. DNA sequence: TGTGCCAGTAGTATAAGCCTGGGGGCCGTACAAGAGACCCAGTACTTC. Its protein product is CASSISLGAVQETQYF. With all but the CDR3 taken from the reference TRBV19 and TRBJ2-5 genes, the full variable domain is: DGGITQSPKYLFRKEGQNVTLSCEQNLNHDAMYWYRQDPGQGLRLIYYSQIVNDFQKGDIAEGYSVSREKKESFPLTVTSAQKNPTAFYLCASSISLGAVQETQYFGPGTRLLVL.